This T cell receptor beta chain emerged from a study of blood T cell repertoires in COVID-19. Study in general: Samples representing acute and convalescent COVID-19 were sourced from the United States, Italy and Spain. In each case, the material was cDNA or gDNA derived from T cells, B-cell-depleted T cells, or PBMCs.

Authors' analysis steps: Estimation of nucleated cell counts was performed using reference gene primer amplification. The data were produced by immunoSEQ multiplex PCR, yet TCRdb's version contains in-frame clones alone and is incomplete. For V, J and clone size, that table is used; D and trimming come from the DNA. The sample lists roughly 250,000 clones; roughly 89% were seen once. V lost 3 bases, J lost 7 bases, and 10 bases lay in between. The germline V gene encodes CDR1 SNHLY and CDR2 FYNNEI. The CDR3 is 13 amino acids. This clonotype was sampled from a middle-aged woman who had recovered from COVID-19. The material sequenced was peripheral blood. V usage is TRBV2 and J usage is TRBJ1-5; D gene uncertain. This chain's CDR3 is CASSEEDSQPQHF. The DNA for the CDR3 is TGTGCCAGCAGTGAGGAGGATTCACAGCCCCAGCATTTT.